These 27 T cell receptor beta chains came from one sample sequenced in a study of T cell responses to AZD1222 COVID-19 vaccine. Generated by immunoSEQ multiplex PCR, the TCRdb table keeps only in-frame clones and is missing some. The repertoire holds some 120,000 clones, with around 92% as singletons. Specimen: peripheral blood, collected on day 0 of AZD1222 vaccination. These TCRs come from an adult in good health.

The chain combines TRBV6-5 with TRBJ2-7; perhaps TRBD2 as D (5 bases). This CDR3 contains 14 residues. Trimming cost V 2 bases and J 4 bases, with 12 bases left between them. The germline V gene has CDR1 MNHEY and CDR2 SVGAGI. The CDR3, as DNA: TGTGCCAGCAGTTACAGTCCGGGAAGGTACGAGCAGTACTTC. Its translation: CASSYSPGRYEQYF.

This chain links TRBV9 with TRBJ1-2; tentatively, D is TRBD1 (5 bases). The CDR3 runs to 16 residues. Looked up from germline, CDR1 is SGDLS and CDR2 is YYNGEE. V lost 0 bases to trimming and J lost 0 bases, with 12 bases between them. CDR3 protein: CASSVAGGRSNYGYTF. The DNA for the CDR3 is TGTGCCAGCAGCGTAGCCGGGGGGAGATCTAACTATGGCTACACCTTC. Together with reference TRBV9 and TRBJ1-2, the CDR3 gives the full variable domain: DSGVTQTPKHLITATGQRVTLRCSPRSGDLSVYWYQQSLDQGLQFLIQYYNGEERAKGNILERFSAQQFPDLHSELNLSSLELGDSALYFCASSVAGGRSNYGYTFGSGTRLTVV.

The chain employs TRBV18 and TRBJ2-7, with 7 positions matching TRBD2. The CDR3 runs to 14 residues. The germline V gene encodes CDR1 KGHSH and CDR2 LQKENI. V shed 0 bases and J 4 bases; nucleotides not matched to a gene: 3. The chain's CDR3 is CASSPPSGTYEQYF. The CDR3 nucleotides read TGTGCCAGCTCACCACCGAGCGGGACTTACGAGCAGTACTTC.

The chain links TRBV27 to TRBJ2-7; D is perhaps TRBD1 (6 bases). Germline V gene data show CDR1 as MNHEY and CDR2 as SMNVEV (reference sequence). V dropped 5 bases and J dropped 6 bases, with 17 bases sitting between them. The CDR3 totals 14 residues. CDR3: CASSPQTQGSEQYF. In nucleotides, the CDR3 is TGTGCCAGCAGTCCCCAAACACAGGGTTCCGAGCAGTACTTC.

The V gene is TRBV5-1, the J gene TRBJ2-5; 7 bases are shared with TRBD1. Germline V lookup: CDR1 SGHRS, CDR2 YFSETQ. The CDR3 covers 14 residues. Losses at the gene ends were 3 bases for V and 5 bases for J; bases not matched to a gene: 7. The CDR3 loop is CASSWSGTDETQYF. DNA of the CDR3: TGCGCCAGCAGCTGGTCCGGGACAGATGAGACCCAGTACTTC.

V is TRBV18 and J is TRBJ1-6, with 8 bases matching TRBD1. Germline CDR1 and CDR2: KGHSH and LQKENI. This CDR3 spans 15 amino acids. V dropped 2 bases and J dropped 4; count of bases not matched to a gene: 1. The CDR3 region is CASSPGTGYNSPLHF. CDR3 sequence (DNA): TGTGCCAGCTCACCAGGGACAGGTTATAATTCACCCCTCCACTTT.

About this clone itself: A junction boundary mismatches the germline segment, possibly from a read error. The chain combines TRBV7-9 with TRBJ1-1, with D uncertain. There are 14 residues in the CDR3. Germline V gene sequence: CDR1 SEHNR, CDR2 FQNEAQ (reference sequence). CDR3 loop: CASTLGSRNTEAFF. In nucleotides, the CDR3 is TGTGCCAGCACCTTAGGGTCCAGGAACACTGAAGCTTTCTTT.

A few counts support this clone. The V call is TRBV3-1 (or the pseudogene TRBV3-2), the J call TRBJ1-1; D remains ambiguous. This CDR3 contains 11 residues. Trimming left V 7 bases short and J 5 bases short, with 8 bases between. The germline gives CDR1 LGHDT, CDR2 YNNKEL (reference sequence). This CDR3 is CASKGRTEAFF. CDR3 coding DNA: TGTGCCAGCAAGGGCAGGACTGAAGCTTTCTTT.

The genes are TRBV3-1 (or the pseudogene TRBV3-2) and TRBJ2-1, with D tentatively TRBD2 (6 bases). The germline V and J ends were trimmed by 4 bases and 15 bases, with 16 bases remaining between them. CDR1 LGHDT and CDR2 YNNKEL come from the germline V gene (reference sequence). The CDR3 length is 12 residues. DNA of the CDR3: TGTGCCAGCAGCCCAGAGGGAGGTGTAAGGTTCTTC. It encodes CASSPEGGVRFF.

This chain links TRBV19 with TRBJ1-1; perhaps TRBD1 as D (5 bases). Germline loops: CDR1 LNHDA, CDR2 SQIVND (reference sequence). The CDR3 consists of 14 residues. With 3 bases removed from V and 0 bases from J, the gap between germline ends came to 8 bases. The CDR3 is CASSIGHMNTEAFF. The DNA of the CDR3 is TGTGCCAGTAGTATCGGACATATGAACACTGAAGCTTTCTTT.

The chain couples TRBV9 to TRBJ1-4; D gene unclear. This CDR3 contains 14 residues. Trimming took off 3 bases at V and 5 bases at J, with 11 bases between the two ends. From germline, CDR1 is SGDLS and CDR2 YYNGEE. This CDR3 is CASSAATANEKLFF. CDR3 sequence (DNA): TGTGCCAGCAGCGCGGCCACAGCAAATGAAAAACTGTTTTTT. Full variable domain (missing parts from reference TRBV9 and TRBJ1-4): DSGVTQTPKHLITATGQRVTLRCSPRSGDLSVYWYQQSLDQGLQFLIQYYNGEERAKGNILERFSAQQFPDLHSELNLSSLELGDSALYFCASSAATANEKLFFGSGTQLSVL.

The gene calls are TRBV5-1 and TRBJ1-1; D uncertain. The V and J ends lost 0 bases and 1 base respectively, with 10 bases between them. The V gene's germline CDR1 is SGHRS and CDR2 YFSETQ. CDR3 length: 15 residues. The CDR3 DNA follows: TGCGCCAGCAGCTTGGTCGCAGACCCGAACACTGAAGCTTTCTTT. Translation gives CASSLVADPNTEAFF.

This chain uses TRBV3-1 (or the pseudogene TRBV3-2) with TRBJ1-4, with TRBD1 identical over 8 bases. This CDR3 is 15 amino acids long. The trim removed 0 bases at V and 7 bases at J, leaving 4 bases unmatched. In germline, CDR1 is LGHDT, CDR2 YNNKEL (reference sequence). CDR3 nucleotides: TGTGCCAGCAGCCAAGAGTGGACAGGGAGTGAAAAACTGTTTTTT. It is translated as CASSQEWTGSEKLFF.

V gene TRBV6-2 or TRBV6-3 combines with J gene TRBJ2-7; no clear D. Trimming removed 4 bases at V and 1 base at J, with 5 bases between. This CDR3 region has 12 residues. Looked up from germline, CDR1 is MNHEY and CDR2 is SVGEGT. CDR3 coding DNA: TGTGCCAGCAGTTTAGGGTCCTACGAGCAGTACTTC. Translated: CASSLGSYEQYF.

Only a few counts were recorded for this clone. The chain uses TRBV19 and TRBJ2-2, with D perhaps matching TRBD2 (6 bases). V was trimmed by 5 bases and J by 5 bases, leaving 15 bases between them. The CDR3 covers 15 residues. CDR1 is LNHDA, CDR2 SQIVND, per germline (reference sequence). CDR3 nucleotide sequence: TGTGCCAGTAGTGGAGGGCGCCTGGGGACCGGGGAGCTGTTTTTT. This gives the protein CASSGGRLGTGELFF.

CDR3 in amino acids: CASSPDFFTDTQYF. The CDR3 bases are TGTGCCAGCAGCCCTGACTTTTTCACAGATACGCAGTATTTT. V gene TRBV5-5 combines with J gene TRBJ2-3; D gene ambiguous. The CDR3 extends over 14 amino acids. V lost 4 bases to trimming and J lost 2 bases, with 11 bases between them. CDR1 is SGHKS and CDR2 is YYEKEE in the germline V gene (reference sequence). Together with reference TRBV5-5 and TRBJ2-3, the CDR3 gives the full variable domain: DAGVTQSPTHLIKTRGQQVTLRCSPISGHKSVSWYQQVLGQGPQFIFQYYEKEERGRGNFPDRFSARQFPNYSSELNVNALLLGDSALYLCASSPDFFTDTQYFGPGTRLTVL.

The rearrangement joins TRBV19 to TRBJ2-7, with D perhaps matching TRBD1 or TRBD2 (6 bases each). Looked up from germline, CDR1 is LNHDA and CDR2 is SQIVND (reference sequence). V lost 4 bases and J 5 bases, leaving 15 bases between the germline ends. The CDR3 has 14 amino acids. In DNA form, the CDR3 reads TGTGCCAGTAGTAGAGGAGGGGGATGGGACGAGCAGTACTTC. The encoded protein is CASSRGGGWDEQYF.

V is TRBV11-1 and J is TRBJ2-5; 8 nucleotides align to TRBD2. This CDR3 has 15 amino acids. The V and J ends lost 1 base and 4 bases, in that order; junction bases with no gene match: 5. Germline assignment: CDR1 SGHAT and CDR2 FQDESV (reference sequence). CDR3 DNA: TGTGCCAGCAGCTTAGAGCCGGCGGGAGGAGAGACCCAGTACTTC. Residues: CASSLEPAGGETQYF.

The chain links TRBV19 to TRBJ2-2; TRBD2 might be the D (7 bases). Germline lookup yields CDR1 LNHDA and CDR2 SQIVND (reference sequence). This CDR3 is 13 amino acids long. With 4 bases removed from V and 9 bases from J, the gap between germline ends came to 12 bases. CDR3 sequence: CASSSWGGRELFF. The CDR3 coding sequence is TGTGCCAGTAGTAGTTGGGGGGGCAGGGAGCTGTTTTTT.

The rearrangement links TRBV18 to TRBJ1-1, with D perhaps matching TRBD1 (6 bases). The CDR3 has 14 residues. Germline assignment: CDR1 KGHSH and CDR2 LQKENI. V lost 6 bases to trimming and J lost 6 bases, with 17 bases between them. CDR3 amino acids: CASSPTVGGAEAFF. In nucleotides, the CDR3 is TGTGCCAGCTCGCCAACAGTAGGGGGAGCTGAAGCTTTCTTT.

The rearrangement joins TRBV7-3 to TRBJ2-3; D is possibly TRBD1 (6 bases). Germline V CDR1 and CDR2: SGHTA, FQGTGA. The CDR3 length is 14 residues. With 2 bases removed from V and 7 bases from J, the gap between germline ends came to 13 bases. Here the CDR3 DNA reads TGTGCCAGCAGCTTAGGCGCAGGGGTAAATACGCAGTATTTT. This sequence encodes CASSLGAGVNTQYF.

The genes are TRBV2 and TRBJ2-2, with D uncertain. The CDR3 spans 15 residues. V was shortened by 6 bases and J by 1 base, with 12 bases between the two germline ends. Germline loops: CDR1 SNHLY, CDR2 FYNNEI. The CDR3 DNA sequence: TGTGCCAGCAGGTTCGCCGGCCTGAACACCGGGGAGCTGTTTTTT. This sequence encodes CASRFAGLNTGELFF.

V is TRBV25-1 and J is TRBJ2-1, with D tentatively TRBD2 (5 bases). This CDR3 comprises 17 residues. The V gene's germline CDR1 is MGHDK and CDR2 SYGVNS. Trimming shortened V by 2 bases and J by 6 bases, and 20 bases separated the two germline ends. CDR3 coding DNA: TGTGCCAGCAGTGAAGTCTTAGACTACCTTAAAGGCAATGAGCAGTTCTTC. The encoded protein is CASSEVLDYLKGNEQFF.

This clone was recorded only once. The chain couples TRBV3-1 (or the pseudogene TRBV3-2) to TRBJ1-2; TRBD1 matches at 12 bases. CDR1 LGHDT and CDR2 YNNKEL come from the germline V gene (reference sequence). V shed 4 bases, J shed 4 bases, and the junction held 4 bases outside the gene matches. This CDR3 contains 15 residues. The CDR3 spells CASSPGTGGGYGYTF. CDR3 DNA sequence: TGTGCCAGCAGCCCTGGGACAGGGGGCGGCTATGGCTACACCTTC.

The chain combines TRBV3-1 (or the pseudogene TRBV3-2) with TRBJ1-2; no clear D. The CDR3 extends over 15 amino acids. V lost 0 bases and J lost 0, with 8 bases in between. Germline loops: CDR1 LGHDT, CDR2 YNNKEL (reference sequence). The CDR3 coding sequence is TGTGCCAGCAGCCAAGACCCCACAACTAACTATGGCTACACCTTC. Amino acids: CASSQDPTTNYGYTF.

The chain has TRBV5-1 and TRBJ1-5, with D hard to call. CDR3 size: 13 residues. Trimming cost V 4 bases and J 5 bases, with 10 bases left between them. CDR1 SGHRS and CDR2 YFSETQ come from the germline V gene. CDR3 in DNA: TGCGCCAGCAGCCCAGACCTTGATCAGCCCCAGCATTTT. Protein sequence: CASSPDLDQPQHF.

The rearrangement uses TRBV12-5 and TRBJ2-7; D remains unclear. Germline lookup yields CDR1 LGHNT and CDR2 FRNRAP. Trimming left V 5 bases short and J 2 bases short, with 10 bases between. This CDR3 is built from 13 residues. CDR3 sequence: CASGVGRTYEQYF. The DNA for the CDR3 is TGTGCTAGTGGTGTAGGACGGACCTACGAGCAGTACTTC. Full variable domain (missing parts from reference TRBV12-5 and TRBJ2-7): DARVTQTPRHKVTEMGQEVTMRCQPILGHNTVFWYRQTMMQGLELLAYFRNRAPLDDSGMPKDRFSAEMPDATLATLKIQPSEPRDSAVYFCASGVGRTYEQYFGPGTRLTVT.